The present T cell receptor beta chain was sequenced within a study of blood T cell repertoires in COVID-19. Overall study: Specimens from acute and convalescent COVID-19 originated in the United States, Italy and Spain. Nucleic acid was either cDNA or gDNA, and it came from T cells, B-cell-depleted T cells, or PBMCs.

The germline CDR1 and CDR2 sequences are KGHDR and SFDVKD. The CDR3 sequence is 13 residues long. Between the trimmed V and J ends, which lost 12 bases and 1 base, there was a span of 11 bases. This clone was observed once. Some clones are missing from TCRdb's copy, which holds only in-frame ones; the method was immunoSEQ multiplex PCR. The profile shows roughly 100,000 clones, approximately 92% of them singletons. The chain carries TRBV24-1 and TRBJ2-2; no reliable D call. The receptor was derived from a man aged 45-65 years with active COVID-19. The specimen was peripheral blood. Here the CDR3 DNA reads TGTGCCGACATGACCGAGAACACCGGGGAGCTGTTTTTT. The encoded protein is CADMTENTGELFF.